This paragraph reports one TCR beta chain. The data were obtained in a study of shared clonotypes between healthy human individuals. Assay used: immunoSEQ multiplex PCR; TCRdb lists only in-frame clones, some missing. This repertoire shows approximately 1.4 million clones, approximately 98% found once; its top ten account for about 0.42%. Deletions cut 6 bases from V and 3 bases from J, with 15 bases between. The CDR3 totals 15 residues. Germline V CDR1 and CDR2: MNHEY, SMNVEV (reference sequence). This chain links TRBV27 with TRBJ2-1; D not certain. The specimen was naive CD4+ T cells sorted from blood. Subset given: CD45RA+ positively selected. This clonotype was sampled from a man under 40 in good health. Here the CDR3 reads CASSAKGLFYNEQFF. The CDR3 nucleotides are TGTGCCAGCAGCGCCAAAGGGCTTTTCTACAATGAGCAGTTCTTC.